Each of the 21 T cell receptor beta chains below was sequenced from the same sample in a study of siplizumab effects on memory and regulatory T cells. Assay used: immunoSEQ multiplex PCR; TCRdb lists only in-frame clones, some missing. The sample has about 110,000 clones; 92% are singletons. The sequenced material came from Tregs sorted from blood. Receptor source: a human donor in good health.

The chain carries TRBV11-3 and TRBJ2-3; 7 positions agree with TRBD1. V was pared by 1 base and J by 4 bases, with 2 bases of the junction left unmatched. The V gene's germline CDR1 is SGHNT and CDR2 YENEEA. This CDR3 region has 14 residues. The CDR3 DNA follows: TGTGCCAGCAGCTTAGGACAGGGCCCAGATACGCAGTATTTT. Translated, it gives CASSLGQGPDTQYF.

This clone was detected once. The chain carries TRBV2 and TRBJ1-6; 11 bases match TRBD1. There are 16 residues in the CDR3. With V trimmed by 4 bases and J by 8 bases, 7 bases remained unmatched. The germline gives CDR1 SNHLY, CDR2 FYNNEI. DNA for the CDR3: TGTGCCAGCAGTGCCCGGGGGGACAGGGGGTATTCACCCCTCCACTTT. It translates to CASSARGDRGYSPLHF.

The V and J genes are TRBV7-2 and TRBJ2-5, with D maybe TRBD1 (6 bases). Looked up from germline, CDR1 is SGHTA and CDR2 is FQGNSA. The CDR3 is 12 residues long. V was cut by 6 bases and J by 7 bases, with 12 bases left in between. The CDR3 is CASRASGATQYF. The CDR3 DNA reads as TGTGCCAGCAGAGCGTCAGGGGCGACCCAGTACTTC. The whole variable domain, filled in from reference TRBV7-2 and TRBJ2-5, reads GAGVSQSPSNKVTEKGKDVELRCDPISGHTALYWYRQSLGQGLEFLIYFQGNSAPDKSGLPSDRFSAERTGGSVSTLTIQRTQQEDSAVYLCASRASGATQYFGPGTRLLVL.

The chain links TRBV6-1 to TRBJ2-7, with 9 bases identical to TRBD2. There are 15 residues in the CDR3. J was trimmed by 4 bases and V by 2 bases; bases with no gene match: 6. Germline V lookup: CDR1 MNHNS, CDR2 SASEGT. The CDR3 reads CASSELAGGRYEQYF. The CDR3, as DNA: TGTGCCAGCAGTGAATTGGCGGGAGGGCGATACGAGCAGTACTTC.

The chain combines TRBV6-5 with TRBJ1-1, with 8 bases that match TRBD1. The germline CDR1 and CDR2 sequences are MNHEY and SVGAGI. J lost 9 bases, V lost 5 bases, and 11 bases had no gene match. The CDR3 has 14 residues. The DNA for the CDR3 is TGTGCCAGCAGTGTACCTGGGACAGGCGTTAAAGCTTTCTTT. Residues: CASSVPGTGVKAFF.

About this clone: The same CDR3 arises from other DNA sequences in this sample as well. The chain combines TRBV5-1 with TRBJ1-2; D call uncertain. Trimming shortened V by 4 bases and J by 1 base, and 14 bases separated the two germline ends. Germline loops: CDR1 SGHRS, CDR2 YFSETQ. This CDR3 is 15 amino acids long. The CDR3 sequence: CASSLMNGDNYGYTF. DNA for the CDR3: TGCGCCAGCAGCCTGATGAATGGGGATAACTATGGCTACACCTTC.

The CDR3 sequence: CASSDRRVRYGYTF. CDR3 bases: TGTGCCAGCAGTGACCGCAGGGTTCGGTATGGCTACACCTTC. This chain uses TRBV6-1 with TRBJ1-2; tentatively, D is TRBD1 (5 bases). This CDR3 region has 14 residues. V lost 3 bases and J 5 bases, leaving 13 bases between the germline ends. CDR1 and CDR2 (germline): MNHNS, SASEGT.

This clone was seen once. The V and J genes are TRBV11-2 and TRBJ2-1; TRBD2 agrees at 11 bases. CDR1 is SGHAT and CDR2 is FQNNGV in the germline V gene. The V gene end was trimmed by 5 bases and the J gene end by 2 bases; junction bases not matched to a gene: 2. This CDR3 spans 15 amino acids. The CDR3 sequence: CASSPSGGTYNEQFF. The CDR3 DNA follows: TGTGCCAGCAGCCCTAGCGGGGGGACCTACAATGAGCAGTTCTTC.

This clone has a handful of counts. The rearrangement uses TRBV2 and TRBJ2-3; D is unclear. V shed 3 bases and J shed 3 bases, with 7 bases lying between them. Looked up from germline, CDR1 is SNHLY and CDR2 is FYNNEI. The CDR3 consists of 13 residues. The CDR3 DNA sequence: TGTGCCAGCAGTGATCAGTTTACAGATACGCAGTATTTT. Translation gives CASSDQFTDTQYF. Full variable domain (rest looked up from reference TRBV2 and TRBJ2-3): EPEVTQTPSHQVTQMGQEVILRCVPISNHLYFYWYRQILGQKVEFLVSFYNNEISEKSEIFDDQFSVERPDGSNFTLKIRSTKLEDSAMYFCASSDQFTDTQYFGPGTRLTVL.

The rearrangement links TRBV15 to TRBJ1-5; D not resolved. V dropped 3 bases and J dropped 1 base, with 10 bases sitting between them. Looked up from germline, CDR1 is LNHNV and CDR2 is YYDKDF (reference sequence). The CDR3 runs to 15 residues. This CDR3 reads CATSSEGMSNQPQHF. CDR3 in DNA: TGTGCCACCAGCAGCGAAGGGATGAGCAATCAGCCCCAGCATTTT.

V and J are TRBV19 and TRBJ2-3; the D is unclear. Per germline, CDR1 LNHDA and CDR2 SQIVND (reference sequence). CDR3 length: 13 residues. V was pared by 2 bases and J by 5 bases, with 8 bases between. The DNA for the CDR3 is TGTGCCAGTAGTATAATACCGGGAGATACGCAGTATTTT. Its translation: CASSIIPGDTQYF.

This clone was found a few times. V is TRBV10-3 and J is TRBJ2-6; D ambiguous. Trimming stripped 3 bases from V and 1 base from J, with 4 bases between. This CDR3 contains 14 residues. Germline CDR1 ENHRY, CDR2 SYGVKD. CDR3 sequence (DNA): TGTGCCATCAGTGATGGATCTGGGGCCAACGTCCTGACTTTC. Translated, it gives CAISDGSGANVLTF.

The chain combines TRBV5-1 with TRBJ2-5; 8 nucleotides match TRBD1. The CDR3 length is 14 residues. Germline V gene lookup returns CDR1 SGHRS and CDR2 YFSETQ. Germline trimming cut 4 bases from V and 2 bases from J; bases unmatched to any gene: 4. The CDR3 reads CASSRTGTQETQYF. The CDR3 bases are TGCGCCAGCAGCAGGACAGGGACACAAGAGACCCAGTACTTC.

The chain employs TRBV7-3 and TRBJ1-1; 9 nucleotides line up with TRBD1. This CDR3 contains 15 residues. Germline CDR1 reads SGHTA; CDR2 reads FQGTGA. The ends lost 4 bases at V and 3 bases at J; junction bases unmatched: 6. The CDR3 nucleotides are TGTGCCAGCAGCTCCCCGGACAGGGGAGACACTGAAGCTTTCTTT. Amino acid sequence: CASSSPDRGDTEAFF. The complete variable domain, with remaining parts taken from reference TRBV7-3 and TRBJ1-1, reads GAGVSQTPSNKVTEKGKYVELRCDPISGHTALYWYRQSLGQGPEFLIYFQGTGAADDSGLPNDRFFAVRPEGSVSTLKIQRTERGDSAVYLCASSSPDRGDTEAFFGQGTRLTVV.

For the CDR3, the DNA is TGTGCCAGCAGCTTAGGACAGTCGAATGAAAAACTGTTTTTT. Its protein product is CASSLGQSNEKLFF. The chain has TRBV7-9 and TRBJ1-4, with D perhaps TRBD1 (5 bases). CDR3 size: 14 residues. Germline CDR1 is SEHNR and CDR2 is FQNEAQ (reference sequence). Between the trimmed V and J ends, which lost 1 base and 5 bases, there was a span of 8 bases.

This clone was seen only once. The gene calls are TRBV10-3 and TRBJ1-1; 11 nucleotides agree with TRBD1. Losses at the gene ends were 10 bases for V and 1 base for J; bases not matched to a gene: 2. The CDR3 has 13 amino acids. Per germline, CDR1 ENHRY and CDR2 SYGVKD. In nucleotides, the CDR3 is TGTGCCAGCGGACAGGGGGCGAACACTGAAGCTTTCTTT. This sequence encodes CASGQGANTEAFF.

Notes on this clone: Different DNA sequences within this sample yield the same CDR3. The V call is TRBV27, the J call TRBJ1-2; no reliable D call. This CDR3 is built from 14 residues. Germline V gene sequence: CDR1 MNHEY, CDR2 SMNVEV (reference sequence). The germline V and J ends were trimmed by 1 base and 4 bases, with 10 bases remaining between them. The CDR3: CASSLLGPSYGYTF. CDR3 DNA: TGTGCCAGCAGTTTATTAGGGCCGAGCTATGGCTACACCTTC.

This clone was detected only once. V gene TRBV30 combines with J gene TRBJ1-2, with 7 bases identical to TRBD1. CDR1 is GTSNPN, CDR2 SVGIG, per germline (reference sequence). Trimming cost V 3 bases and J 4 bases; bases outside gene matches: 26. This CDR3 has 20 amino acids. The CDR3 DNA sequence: TGTGCCTGGAGCGGAGTGGCCCGACAGGGATTAAGGGGTAGTAGCTATGGCTACACCTTC. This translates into CAWSGVARQGLRGSSYGYTF.

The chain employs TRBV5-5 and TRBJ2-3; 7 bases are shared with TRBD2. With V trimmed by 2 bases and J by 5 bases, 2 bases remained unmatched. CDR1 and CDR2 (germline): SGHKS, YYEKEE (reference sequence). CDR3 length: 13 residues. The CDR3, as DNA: TGTGCCAGCAGCTTACCTAGCGGAGATACGCAGTATTTT. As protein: CASSLPSGDTQYF.

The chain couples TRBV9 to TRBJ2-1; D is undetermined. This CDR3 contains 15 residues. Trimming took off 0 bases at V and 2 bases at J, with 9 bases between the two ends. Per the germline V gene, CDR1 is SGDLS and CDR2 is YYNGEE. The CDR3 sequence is CASSVGPETYNEQFF. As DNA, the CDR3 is TGTGCCAGCAGCGTAGGCCCGGAAACCTACAATGAGCAGTTCTTC.

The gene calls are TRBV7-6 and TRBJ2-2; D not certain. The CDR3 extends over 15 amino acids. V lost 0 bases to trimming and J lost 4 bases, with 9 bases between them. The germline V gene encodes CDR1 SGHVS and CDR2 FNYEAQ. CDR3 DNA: TGTGCCAGCAGCTTAGCGTTCAGGACCACCGGGGAGCTGTTTTTT. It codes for CASSLAFRTTGELFF. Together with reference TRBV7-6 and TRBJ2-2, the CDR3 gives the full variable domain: GAGVSQSPRYKVTKRGQDVALRCDPISGHVSLYWYRQALGQGPEFLTYFNYEAQQDKSGLPNDRFSAERPEGSISTLTIQRTEQRDSAMYRCASSLAFRTTGELFFGEGSRLTVL.